The rows below give T cell receptor beta chains drawn from one sample of a study of shared clonotypes between healthy human individuals. Here immunoSEQ multiplex PCR was the method, and the copy in TCRdb shows in-frame clones only, minus some. Of about 460,000 clones listed, approximately 77% were seen once; the top ten hold more than 10%. What was sequenced was PBMCs. The receptor source for this set is a middle-aged woman in good health. Some clones in this sample may be carry-over from other donors' samples. Each CDR3 is given with its conserved first and last residue. A D gene is named only where the DNA matches it firmly. Size is omitted from some rows. Given values are once, few, many or a class for expanded clones.

d_gene: TRBD2; v_gene: TRBV27; len: 15; abundance: -; j_gene: TRBJ2-7; CDR3aa: CASSLGTSGTYEQYF; CDR3nt: TGTGCCAGCAGCCTCGGGACTAGCGGCACCTACGAGCAGTACTTC
d_gene: TRBD2; v_gene: TRBV5-6; len: 17; abundance: -; j_gene: TRBJ2-1; CDR3aa: CASSLEGTSGRAGEQFF; CDR3nt: TGTGCCAGCAGCTTGGAGGGGACTAGCGGGAGGGCCGGTGAGCAGTTCTTC
d_gene: -; v_gene: TRBV2; len: 13; abundance: -; j_gene: TRBJ1-1; CDR3aa: CASSANSGTEAFF; CDR3nt: TGTGCCAGCAGTGCGAACAGTGGGACTGAAGCTTTCTTT
d_gene: -; v_gene: TRBV6-6; len: 13; abundance: -; j_gene: TRBJ1-3; CDR3aa: CASRGASGNTIYF; CDR3nt: TGTGCCAGCAGAGGGGCCTCTGGAAACACCATATATTTT
d_gene: TRBD1; v_gene: TRBV10-1; len: 16; abundance: -; j_gene: TRBJ2-1; CDR3aa: CASSEDGDRANNEQFF; CDR3nt: TGCGCCAGCAGTGAAGACGGGGACAGGGCCAACAATGAGCAGTTCTTC
d_gene: TRBD2; v_gene: TRBV19; len: 14; abundance: -; j_gene: TRBJ2-1; CDR3aa: CASSGLAAYNEQFF; CDR3nt: TGTGCCAGTAGTGGGCTAGCGGCCTACAATGAGCAGTTCTTC
d_gene: -; v_gene: TRBV28; len: 12; abundance: -; j_gene: TRBJ1-1; CDR3aa: CASRSGGYEAFF; CDR3nt: TGTGCCAGCAGGTCGGGGGGGTATGAAGCTTTCTTT
d_gene: -; v_gene: TRBV9; len: 15; abundance: -; j_gene: TRBJ2-7; CDR3aa: CASSVGSQTSGEQYF; CDR3nt: TGTGCCAGCAGCGTAGGGTCTCAAACCAGTGGCGAGCAGTACTTC
d_gene: -; v_gene: TRBV25-1; len: 16; abundance: -; j_gene: TRBJ2-1; CDR3aa: CASSEGSQLRAGEQFF; CDR3nt: TGTGCCAGCAGTGAAGGGTCCCAGTTAAGGGCCGGTGAGCAGTTCTTC
d_gene: -; v_gene: TRBV30; len: 13; abundance: -; j_gene: TRBJ2-5; CDR3aa: CAWSAQGWETQYF; CDR3nt: TGTGCCTGGAGTGCACAGGGCTGGGAGACCCAGTACTTC
d_gene: TRBD1; v_gene: TRBV6-6; len: 16; abundance: once; j_gene: TRBJ1-6; CDR3aa: CASSTDRVVANSPLHF; CDR3nt: TGTGCCAGCAGTACAGACAGGGTCGTAGCTAATTCACCCCTCCACTTT
d_gene: -; v_gene: TRBV7-6; len: 16; abundance: few; j_gene: TRBJ2-2; CDR3aa: CASSLAWDGNTGELFF; CDR3nt: TGTGCCAGCAGCTTAGCGTGGGACGGAAACACCGGGGAGCTGTTTTTT
d_gene: -; v_gene: TRBV10-3; len: 16; abundance: once; j_gene: TRBJ2-7; CDR3aa: CAISEGATASSYEQYF; CDR3nt: TGTGCCATCAGTGAGGGGGCGACAGCCTCGAGCTACGAGCAGTACTTC
d_gene: -; v_gene: TRBV7-6; len: 15; abundance: -; j_gene: TRBJ1-3; CDR3aa: CASSPGRTSGNTIYF; CDR3nt: TGTGCCAGCAGCCCCGGACGGACCTCTGGAAACACCATATATTTT
d_gene: TRBD1; v_gene: TRBV6-1; len: 13; abundance: -; j_gene: TRBJ2-7; CDR3aa: CASSEQGAREQYF; CDR3nt: TGTGCCAGCAGTGAACAGGGGGCGCGCGAGCAGTACTTC
d_gene: TRBD2; v_gene: TRBV18; len: 14; abundance: once; j_gene: TRBJ2-7; CDR3aa: CASSPSSGSHEQYF; CDR3nt: TGTGCCAGCTCACCAAGTAGCGGGAGCCACGAGCAGTACTTC
d_gene: -; v_gene: TRBV7-2; len: 12; abundance: -; j_gene: TRBJ2-5; CDR3aa: CASSQPGETQYF; CDR3nt: TGTGCCAGCAGCCAACCGGGAGAGACCCAGTACTTC
d_gene: -; v_gene: TRBV5-4; len: 15; abundance: -; j_gene: TRBJ2-6; CDR3aa: CASSRDYSGANVLTF; CDR3nt: TGTGCCAGCAGCCGCGACTACTCTGGGGCCAACGTCCTGACTTTC
d_gene: -; v_gene: TRBV28; len: 15; abundance: -; j_gene: TRBJ2-1; CDR3aa: CASMSSGAGGYEQFF; CDR3nt: TGTGCCAGCATGTCGAGCGGGGCAGGGGGGTATGAGCAGTTCTTC
d_gene: -; v_gene: TRBV7-3; len: 11; abundance: -; j_gene: TRBJ1-1; CDR3aa: CASSSSGGAFF; CDR3nt: TGTGCCAGCAGCTCCTCCGGGGGGGCTTTCTTT
d_gene: TRBD1; v_gene: TRBV10-3; len: 15; abundance: -; j_gene: TRBJ2-5; CDR3aa: CAGRDRGLVCETQYF; CDR3nt: TGTGCCGGGCGGGACAGGGGGCTGGTGTGTGAGACCCAGTACTTC
d_gene: -; v_gene: TRBV5-5; len: 13; abundance: many; j_gene: TRBJ2-5; CDR3aa: CASSPTGRETQYF; CDR3nt: TGTGCCAGCTCCCCGACGGGAAGGGAGACCCAGTACTTC
d_gene: TRBD1; v_gene: TRBV5-6; len: 16; abundance: -; j_gene: TRBJ1-2; CDR3aa: CASSSRDRGFYYGYTF; CDR3nt: TGTGCCAGCAGCTCCCGGGACAGGGGGTTTTACTATGGCTACACCTTC
d_gene: TRBD2; v_gene: TRBV19; len: 14; abundance: -; j_gene: TRBJ2-1; CDR3aa: CASTPSGYGNEQFF; CDR3nt: TGTGCCAGTACCCCTAGCGGGTATGGCAATGAGCAGTTCTTC
d_gene: TRBD1; v_gene: TRBV19; len: 15; abundance: -; j_gene: TRBJ2-7; CDR3aa: CASSSWTGGSYEQYF; CDR3nt: TGTGCCAGTAGTTCCTGGACAGGGGGCTCCTACGAGCAGTACTTC
d_gene: -; v_gene: TRBV28; len: 13; abundance: few; j_gene: TRBJ1-2; CDR3aa: CASSSPPNYGYTF; CDR3nt: TGTGCCAGCAGTTCCCCTCCCAACTATGGCTACACCTTC
d_gene: TRBD1; v_gene: TRBV7-9; len: 18; abundance: -; j_gene: TRBJ2-1; CDR3aa: CASSPGRGGTGLYNEQFF; CDR3nt: TGTGCCAGCAGCCCGGGCCGTGGGGGGACAGGCCTTTACAATGAGCAGTTCTTC
d_gene: TRBD1; v_gene: TRBV6-5; len: 14; abundance: once; j_gene: TRBJ2-7; CDR3aa: CASRRDRESYEQYF; CDR3nt: TGTGCCAGCAGAAGGGACAGGGAATCCTACGAGCAGTACTTC
d_gene: -; v_gene: TRBV7-2; len: 14; abundance: -; j_gene: TRBJ2-7; CDR3aa: CASSLRTNIYEQYF; CDR3nt: TGTGCCAGCAGCTTACGGACAAATATCTACGAGCAGTACTTC
d_gene: TRBD2; v_gene: TRBV2; len: 15; abundance: -; j_gene: TRBJ2-7; CDR3aa: CASSALAGGSYEQYF; CDR3nt: TGTGCCAGCAGTGCCCTAGCGGGAGGGTCCTACGAGCAGTACTTC
d_gene: -; v_gene: TRBV5-1; len: 18; abundance: -; j_gene: TRBJ2-6; CDR3aa: CASSLVGTTLSGANVLTF; CDR3nt: TGCGCCAGCAGCTTGGTCGGGACAACGCTCTCTGGGGCCAACGTCCTGACTTTC
d_gene: -; v_gene: TRBV11-2; len: 13; abundance: -; j_gene: TRBJ2-5; CDR3aa: CASSSGAQETQYF; CDR3nt: TGTGCCAGCAGCTCCGGGGCACAAGAGACCCAGTACTTC
d_gene: TRBD1; v_gene: TRBV28; len: 15; abundance: -; j_gene: TRBJ1-1; CDR3aa: CASSRGGYTNTEAFF; CDR3nt: TGTGCCAGCAGCAGGGGGGGGTACACCAACACTGAAGCTTTCTTT
d_gene: -; v_gene: TRBV28; len: 19; abundance: -; j_gene: TRBJ1-5; CDR3aa: CASRTPSRTVAYRNQPQHF; CDR3nt: TGTGCCAGCAGGACCCCTTCCAGGACCGTTGCCTATCGCAATCAGCCCCAGCATTTT
d_gene: TRBD1; v_gene: TRBV5-4; len: 16; abundance: -; j_gene: TRBJ2-5; CDR3aa: CASSSMQQGVQETQYF; CDR3nt: TGTGCCAGCAGCTCAATGCAACAGGGGGTTCAAGAGACCCAGTACTTC
d_gene: TRBD2; v_gene: TRBV18; len: 16; abundance: once; j_gene: TRBJ2-1; CDR3aa: CASSPQVGGYYNEQFF; CDR3nt: TGTGCCAGCTCACCACAGGTGGGAGGGTACTACAATGAGCAGTTCTTC
d_gene: -; v_gene: TRBV5-4; len: 14; abundance: -; j_gene: TRBJ2-1; CDR3aa: CASSSNYVADEQFF; CDR3nt: TGTGCCAGCAGCTCAAATTACGTAGCGGACGAGCAGTTCTTC
d_gene: -; v_gene: TRBV5-1; len: 14; abundance: -; j_gene: TRBJ1-4; CDR3aa: CASSPKQADEKLFF; CDR3nt: TGCGCCAGCAGCCCGAAACAGGCGGATGAAAAACTGTTTTTT
d_gene: -; v_gene: TRBV7-9; len: 13; abundance: few; j_gene: TRBJ1-3; CDR3aa: CASSLGEAHTIYF; CDR3nt: TGTGCCAGCAGCTTAGGAGAGGCACATACCATATATTTT
d_gene: TRBD2; v_gene: TRBV29-1; len: 15; abundance: once; j_gene: TRBJ2-5; CDR3aa: CSVQAGLAGVETQYF; CDR3nt: TGCAGCGTCCAGGCGGGACTAGCGGGAGTGGAGACCCAGTACTTC
d_gene: -; v_gene: TRBV6-5; len: 13; abundance: -; j_gene: TRBJ1-1; CDR3aa: CASSQSRNTEAFF; CDR3nt: TGTGCCAGCAGCCAAAGCAGGAACACTGAAGCTTTCTTT